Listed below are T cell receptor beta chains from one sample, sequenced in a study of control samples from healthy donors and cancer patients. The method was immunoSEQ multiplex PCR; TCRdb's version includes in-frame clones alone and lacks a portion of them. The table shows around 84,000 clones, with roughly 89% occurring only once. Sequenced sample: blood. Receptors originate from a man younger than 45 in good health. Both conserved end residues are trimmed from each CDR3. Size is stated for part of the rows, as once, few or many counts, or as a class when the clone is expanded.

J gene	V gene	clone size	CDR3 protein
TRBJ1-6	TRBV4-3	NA	ASSQDSAGKSPLH
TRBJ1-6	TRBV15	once	ATSRARAAVVPLH
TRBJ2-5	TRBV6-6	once	ASSYTAGEGQETQY
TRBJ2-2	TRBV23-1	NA	ANRTGDGISGELF
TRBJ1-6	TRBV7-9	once	ASSLTTGSSPLH
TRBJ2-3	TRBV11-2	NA	ASSLDRVPDTQY
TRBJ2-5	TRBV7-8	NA	ASSLRLAGQETQY
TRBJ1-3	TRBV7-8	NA	ASSLENRLSSGNTIY
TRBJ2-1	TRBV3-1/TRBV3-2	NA	ASSQTGNEQF
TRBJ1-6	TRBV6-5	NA	ASRVGFSPLH
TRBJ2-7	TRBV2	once	ASSAGRLAYEQY
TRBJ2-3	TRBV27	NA	ASSITSGLGTDTQY
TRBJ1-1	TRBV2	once	ASGGGQYTEAF
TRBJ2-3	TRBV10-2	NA	ASSHYRGTDTQY
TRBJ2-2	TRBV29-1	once	SVAYFGTGELF
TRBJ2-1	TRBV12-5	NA	ASGLVKVNNEQF
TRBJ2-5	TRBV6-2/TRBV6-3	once	ASSVLEASDQETQY
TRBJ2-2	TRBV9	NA	ASSIRQGTNTGELF
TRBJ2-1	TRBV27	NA	ASSLLGGGPYNEQF
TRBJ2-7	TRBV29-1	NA	SAETSGGREQY
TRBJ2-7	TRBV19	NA	ASSQGRTYEQY
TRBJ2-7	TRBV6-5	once	ASSYRGPDYEQY
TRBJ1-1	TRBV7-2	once	ASRRGGNTEAF
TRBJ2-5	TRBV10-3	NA	AISVGSDRETQY
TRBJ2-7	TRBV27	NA	ASSLSGQSSYEQY
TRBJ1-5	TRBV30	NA	AWSYGENQPQH
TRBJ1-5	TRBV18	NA	ASSALRDSNQPQH
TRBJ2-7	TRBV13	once	ASSFQGPYEQY
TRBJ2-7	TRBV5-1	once	ASSLGVIGSYEQY
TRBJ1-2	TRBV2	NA	ASSRRDRAYGYT
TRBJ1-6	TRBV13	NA	ASSKGQALSGPLH
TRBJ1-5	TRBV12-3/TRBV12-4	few	ASSLWDQPQH
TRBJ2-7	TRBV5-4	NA	ASSRTGGVDEQY
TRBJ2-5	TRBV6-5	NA	ASLGETQY
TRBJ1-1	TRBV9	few	ASTTGGPPNTEAF
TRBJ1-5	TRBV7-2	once	ASSLPNQPQH
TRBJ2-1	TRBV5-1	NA	ASSPSRDRDRGEQF
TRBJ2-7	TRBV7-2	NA	ASSLEGTAYEQY
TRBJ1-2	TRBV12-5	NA	ASGLVTSSRGYT
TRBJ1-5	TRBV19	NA	ASSIWGSNQPQH
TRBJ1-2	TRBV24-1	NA	ATSDARTENYGYT
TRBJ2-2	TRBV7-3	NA	ASSDYLGLAPNTGELF
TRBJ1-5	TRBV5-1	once	ASSLEGTGEQPQH
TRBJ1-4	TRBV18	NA	ASSPDRGQNEKLF
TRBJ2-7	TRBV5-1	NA	ASSWDRSYEQY
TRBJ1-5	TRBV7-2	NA	ASTRTRGDNQPQH
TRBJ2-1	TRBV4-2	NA	ASSFSGGLREQF
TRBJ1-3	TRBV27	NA	ASSFRHPVLLGGASGNTIY
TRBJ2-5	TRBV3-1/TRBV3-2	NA	ASSQDPTSGGQETQY
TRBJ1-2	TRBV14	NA	ASSQDLGGNYGYT
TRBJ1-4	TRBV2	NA	ASSEGRGKEKLF
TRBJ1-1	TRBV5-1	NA	ASSSPRGALVNTEAF
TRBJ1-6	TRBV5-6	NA	ASSPGQDRSSYNSPLH
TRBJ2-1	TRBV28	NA	ASSPGGPYNEQF
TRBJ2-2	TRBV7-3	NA	ASSLTPEGNTGELF
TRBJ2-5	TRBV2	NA	ASSGGGETQY
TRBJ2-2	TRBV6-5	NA	ASSYWGQTGELF
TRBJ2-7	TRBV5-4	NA	ASSFGHRNREEQY
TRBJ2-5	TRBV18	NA	ASSSWTLKETQY
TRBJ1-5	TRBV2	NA	ASSADYNQPQH